What follows describes a single T cell receptor beta chain. Its antigen is still unknown. Primers for the PCR totalled 60 Vbeta and 13 Jbeta. As processed by the authors: Later, an analysis found 65 million to 85 million unique TCR beta chains, and about 10 million of these were shared. Data came from immunoSEQ multiplex PCR; TCRdb stores just in-frame clones and leaves some out. V, J and clone size derive from that table, while D and trimming were established from the DNA sequence. In the table there are about 90,000 clones, approximately 90% of which are singletons. This specimen comes from a study of cytomegalovirus exposure and HLA in healthy donors. From germline, CDR1 is MDHEN and CDR2 SYDVKM. V lost 7 bases, J lost 3 bases, and 28 bases stayed unmatched. The CDR3 consists of 21 residues. Study outcomes and limitations: Some public TCRs appeared in many individuals, while most sequences were rare.

The chain links TRBV28 to TRBJ2-3; 7 nucleotides align to TRBD2. The sample consisted of PBMCs. The receptor's source is a man aged 18 to 29 in good health and CMV-seronegative. CDR3 sequence reads: CASTPSGGSFIRRSVTDTQYF. As DNA, the CDR3 is TGTGCCAGCACACCGTCCGGCGGGAGTTTCATTCGGCGGTCGGTGACAGATACGCAGTATTTT.